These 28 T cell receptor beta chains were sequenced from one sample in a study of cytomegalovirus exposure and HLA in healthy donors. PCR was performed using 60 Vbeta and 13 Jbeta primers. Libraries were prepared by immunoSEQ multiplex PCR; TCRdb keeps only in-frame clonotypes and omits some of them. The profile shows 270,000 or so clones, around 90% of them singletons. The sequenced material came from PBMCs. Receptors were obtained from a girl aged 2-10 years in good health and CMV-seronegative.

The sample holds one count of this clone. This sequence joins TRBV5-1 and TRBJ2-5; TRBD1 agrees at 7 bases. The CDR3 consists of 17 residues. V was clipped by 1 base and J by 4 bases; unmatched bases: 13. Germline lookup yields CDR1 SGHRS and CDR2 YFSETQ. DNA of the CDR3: TGCGCCAGCAGCTTGTACCCGCCGGGACAGCTGGGAGAGACCCAGTACTTC. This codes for CASSLYPPGQLGETQYF.

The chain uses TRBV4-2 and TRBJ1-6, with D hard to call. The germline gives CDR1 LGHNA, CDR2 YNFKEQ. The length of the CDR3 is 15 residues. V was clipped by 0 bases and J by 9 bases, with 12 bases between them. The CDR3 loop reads CASSQDRSGGSPLHF. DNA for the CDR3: TGTGCCAGCAGCCAAGATCGTAGCGGCGGTTCACCCCTCCACTTT.

CDR3 loop: CAWMTRDRHYEQYF. The CDR3 DNA reads as TGTGCCTGGATGACGAGGGACAGGCACTACGAGCAGTACTTC. The chain has TRBV30 and TRBJ2-5; 8 bases fit TRBD1. The assigned J gene may be wrong: the sequence end matches TRBJ2-7 better. CDR3 length: 14 residues. Germline CDR1 GTSNPN, CDR2 SVGIG (reference sequence).

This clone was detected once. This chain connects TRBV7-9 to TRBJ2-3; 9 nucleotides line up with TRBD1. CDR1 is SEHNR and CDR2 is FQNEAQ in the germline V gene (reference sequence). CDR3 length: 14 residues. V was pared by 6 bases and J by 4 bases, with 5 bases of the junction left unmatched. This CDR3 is CASSSDRGPDTQYF. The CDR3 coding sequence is TGTGCCAGCAGTTCGGACAGGGGACCAGATACGCAGTATTTT.

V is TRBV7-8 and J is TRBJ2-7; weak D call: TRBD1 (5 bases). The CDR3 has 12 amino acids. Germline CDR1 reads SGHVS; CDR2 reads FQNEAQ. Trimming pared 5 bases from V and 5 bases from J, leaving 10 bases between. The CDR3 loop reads CASSQQEDEQYF. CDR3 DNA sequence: TGTGCCAGCAGCCAACAGGAAGACGAGCAGTACTTC.

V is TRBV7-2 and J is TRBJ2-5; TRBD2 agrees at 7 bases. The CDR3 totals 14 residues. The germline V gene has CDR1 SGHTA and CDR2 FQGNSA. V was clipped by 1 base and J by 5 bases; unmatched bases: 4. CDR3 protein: CASSLGGGSETQYF. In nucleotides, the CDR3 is TGTGCCAGCAGCTTAGGCGGGGGATCGGAGACCCAGTACTTC.

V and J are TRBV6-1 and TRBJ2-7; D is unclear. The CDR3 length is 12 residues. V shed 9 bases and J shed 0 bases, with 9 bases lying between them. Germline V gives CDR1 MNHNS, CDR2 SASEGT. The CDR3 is CASSLRSYEQYF. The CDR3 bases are TGTGCCAGTTCCCTACGCTCCTACGAGCAGTACTTC.

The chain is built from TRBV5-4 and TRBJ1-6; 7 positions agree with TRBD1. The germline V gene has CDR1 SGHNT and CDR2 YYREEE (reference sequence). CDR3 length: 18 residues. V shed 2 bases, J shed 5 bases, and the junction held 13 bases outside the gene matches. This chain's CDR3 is CASSLQNQPGQHNSPLHF. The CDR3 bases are TGTGCCAGCAGCTTACAAAATCAGCCGGGACAGCATAATTCACCCCTCCACTTT.

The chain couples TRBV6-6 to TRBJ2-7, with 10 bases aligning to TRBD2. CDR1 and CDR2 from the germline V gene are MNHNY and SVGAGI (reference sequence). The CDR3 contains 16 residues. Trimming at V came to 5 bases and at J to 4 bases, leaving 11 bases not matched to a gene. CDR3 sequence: CASSPPSGGGLYEQYF. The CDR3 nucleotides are TGTGCCAGCAGTCCCCCCAGCGGGGGGGGTCTATACGAGCAGTACTTC.

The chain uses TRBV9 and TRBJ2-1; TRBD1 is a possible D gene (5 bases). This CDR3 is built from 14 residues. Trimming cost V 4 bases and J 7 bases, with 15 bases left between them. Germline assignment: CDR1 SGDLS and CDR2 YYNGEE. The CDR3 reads CASSSATVGNEQFF. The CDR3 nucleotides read TGTGCCAGCAGCTCGGCGACAGTAGGGAATGAGCAGTTCTTC.

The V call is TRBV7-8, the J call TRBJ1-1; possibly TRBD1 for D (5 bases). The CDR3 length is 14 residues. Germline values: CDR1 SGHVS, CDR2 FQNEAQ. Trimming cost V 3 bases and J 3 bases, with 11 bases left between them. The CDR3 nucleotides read TGTGCCAGCAGCTTGGGGGGGGTGGACACTGAAGCTTTCTTT. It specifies CASSLGGVDTEAFF.

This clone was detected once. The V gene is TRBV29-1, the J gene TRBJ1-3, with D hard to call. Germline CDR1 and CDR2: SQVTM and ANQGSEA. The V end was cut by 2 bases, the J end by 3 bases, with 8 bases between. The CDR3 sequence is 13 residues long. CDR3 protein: CSVERGGGNTIYF. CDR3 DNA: TGCAGCGTTGAACGGGGAGGTGGAAACACCATATATTTT.

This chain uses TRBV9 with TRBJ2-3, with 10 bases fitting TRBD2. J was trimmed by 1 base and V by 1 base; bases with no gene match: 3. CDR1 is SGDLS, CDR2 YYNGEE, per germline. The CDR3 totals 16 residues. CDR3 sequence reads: CASSVKSGGGTDTQYF. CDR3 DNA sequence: TGTGCCAGCAGCGTAAAAAGCGGGGGGGGCACAGATACGCAGTATTTT.

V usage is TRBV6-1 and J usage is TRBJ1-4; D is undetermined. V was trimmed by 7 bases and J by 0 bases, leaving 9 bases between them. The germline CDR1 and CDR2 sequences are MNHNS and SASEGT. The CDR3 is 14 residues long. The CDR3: CASKLAATNEKLFF. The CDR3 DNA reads TGTGCCAGCAAACTGGCGGCAACTAATGAAAAACTGTTTTTT.

Here the CDR3 DNA reads TGCGCCAGCAGCTTGAGTCGAGTCTACGAGCAGTACTTC. This sequence encodes CASSLSRVYEQYF. The rearrangement uses TRBV5-1 and TRBJ2-7; D is ambiguous. V lost 1 base and J lost 3, with 8 bases in between. Germline loops: CDR1 SGHRS, CDR2 YFSETQ. The CDR3 spans 13 residues.

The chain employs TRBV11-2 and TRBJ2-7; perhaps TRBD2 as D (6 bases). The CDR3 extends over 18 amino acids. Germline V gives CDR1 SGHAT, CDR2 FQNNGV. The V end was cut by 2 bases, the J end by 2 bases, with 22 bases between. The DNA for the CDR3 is TGTGCCAGCAGCTTAAAGGTTGGGGGGTCCCCGAAGACCTACGAGCAGTACTTC. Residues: CASSLKVGGSPKTYEQYF.

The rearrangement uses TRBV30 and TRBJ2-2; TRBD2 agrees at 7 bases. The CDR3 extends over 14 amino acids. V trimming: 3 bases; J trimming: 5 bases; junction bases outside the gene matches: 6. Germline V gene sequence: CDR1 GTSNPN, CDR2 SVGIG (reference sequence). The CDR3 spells CAWSTGLLTGELFF. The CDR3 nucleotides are TGTGCCTGGAGCACGGGACTATTAACCGGGGAGCTGTTTTTT. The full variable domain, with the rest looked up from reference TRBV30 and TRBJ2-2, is SQTIHQWPATLVQPVGSPLSLECTVEGTSNPNLYWYRQAAGRGLQLLFYSVGIGQISSEVPQNLSASRPQDRQFILSSKKLLLSDSGFYLCAWSTGLLTGELFFGEGSRLTVL.

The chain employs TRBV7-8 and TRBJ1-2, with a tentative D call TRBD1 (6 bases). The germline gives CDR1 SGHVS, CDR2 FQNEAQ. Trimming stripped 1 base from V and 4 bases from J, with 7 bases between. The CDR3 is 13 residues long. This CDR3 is CASSLGRGYGYTF. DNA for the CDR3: TGTGCCAGCAGCTTAGGCAGGGGCTATGGCTACACCTTC.

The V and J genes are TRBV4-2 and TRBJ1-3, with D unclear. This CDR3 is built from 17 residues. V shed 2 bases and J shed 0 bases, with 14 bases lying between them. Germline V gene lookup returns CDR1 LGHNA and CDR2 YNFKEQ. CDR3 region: CASSQYIGWSSGNTIYF. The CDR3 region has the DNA TGTGCCAGCAGCCAATATATTGGATGGAGCTCTGGAAACACCATATATTTT.

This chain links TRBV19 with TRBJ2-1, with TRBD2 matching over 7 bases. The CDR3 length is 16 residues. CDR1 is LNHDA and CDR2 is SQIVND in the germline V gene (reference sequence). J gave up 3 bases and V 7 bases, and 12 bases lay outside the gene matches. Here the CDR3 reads CASNHRWRENYNEQFF. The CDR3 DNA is TGTGCCAGTAATCATCGATGGCGGGAGAACTACAATGAGCAGTTCTTC.

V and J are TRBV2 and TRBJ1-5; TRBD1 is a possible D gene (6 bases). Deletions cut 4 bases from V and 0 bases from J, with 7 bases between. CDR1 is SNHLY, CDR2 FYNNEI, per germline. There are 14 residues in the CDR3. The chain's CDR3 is CASSVRGSNQPQHF. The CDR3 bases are TGTGCCAGCAGTGTCAGGGGTAGCAATCAGCCCCAGCATTTT.

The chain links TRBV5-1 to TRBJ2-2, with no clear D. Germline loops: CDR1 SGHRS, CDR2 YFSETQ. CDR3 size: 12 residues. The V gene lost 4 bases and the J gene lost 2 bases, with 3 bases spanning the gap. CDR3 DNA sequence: TGCGCCAGCAGCCTCAACACCGGGGAGCTGTTTTTT. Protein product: CASSLNTGELFF.

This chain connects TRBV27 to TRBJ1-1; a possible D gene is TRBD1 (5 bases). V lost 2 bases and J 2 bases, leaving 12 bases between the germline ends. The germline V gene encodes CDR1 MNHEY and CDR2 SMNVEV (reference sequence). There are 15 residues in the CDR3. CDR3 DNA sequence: TGTGCCAGCAGTTTACGGGGGGTAACTAACACTGAAGCTTTCTTT. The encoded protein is CASSLRGVTNTEAFF.

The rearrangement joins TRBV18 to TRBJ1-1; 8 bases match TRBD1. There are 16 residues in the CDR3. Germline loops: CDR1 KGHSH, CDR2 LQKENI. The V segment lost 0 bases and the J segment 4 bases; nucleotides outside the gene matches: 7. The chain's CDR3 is CASSPPNAQGATEAFF. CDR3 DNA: TGTGCCAGCTCACCACCGAATGCCCAGGGGGCCACTGAAGCTTTCTTT.

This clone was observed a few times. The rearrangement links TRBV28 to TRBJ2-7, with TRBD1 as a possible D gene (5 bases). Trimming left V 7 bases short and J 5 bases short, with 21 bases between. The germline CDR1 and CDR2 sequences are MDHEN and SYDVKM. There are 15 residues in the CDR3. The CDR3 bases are TGTGCCAGCATTCCCTTGGGCAGGGCTACGCACGAGCAGTACTTC. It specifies CASIPLGRATHEQYF.

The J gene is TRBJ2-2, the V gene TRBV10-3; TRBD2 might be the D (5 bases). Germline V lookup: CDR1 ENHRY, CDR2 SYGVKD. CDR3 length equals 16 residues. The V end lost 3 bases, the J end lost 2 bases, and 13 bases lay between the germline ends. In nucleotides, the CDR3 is TGTGCCATCAGTGATTCTAGCAGACCAAACACCGGGGAGCTGTTTTTT. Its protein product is CAISDSSRPNTGELFF.

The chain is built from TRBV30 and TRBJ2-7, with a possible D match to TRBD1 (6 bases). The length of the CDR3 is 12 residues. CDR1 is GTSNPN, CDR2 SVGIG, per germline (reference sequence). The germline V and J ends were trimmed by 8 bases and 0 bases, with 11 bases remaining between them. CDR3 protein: CAGGQSSYEQYF. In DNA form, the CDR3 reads TGTGCCGGAGGACAGAGCTCCTACGAGCAGTACTTC.

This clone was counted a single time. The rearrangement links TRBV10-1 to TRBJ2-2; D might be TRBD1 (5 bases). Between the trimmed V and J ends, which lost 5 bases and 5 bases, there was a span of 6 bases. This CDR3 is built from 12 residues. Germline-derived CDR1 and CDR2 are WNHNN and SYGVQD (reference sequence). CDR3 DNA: TGCGCCAGCAGTCGGACAACCGGGGAGCTGTTTTTT. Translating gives CASSRTTGELFF.